Below, 18 T cell receptor beta chains from the same sample are listed, as sequenced in a study of shared clonotypes between healthy human individuals. Assay: immunoSEQ multiplex PCR; the TCRdb copy retains only in-frame clones and omits some. The table includes more than 600,000 clones, 92% detected once. Naive-designated CD8 cells lacked CD45RO, were positively enriched for CCR7, and omitted terminally differentiated effector memory CD45RA+ cells. Specimen: naive CD8+ T cells sorted from blood. The receptor source for this set is a man in his thirties or forties in good health.

This clone has a handful of counts. The V and J genes are TRBV6-6 and TRBJ2-7; D possibly corresponds to TRBD1 (6 bases). Germline V gene sequence: CDR1 MNHNY, CDR2 SVGAGI (reference sequence). V was shortened by 2 bases and J by 3 bases, with 11 bases between the two germline ends. The CDR3 is made up of 14 amino acids. The CDR3 DNA reads as TGTGCCAGCAGTTACGGGACATTGGGCTACGAGCAGTACTTC. Translated: CASSYGTLGYEQYF.

The rearrangement joins TRBV28 to TRBJ2-7, with 9 bases that match TRBD1. J gave up 1 base and V 3 bases, and 10 bases lay outside the gene matches. Germline CDR1 and CDR2: MDHEN and SYDVKM. This CDR3 is 17 amino acids long. CDR3 bases: TGTGCCAGCAGTTTCCCCGCGACCGGGACAGGGTCCTACGAGCAGTACTTC. It encodes CASSFPATGTGSYEQYF.

The chain links TRBV10-3 to TRBJ2-3, with TRBD1 as a possible D gene (5 bases). The CDR3 runs 16 residues. Per the germline V gene, CDR1 is ENHRY and CDR2 is SYGVKD. V was trimmed by 6 bases and J by 3 bases, leaving 19 bases between them. Here the CDR3 reads CAIRDRQGATTDTQYF. The CDR3 DNA sequence: TGTGCCATCAGGGACCGACAAGGGGCTACAACAGATACGCAGTATTTT.

The sample holds one count of this clone. V is TRBV10-3 and J is TRBJ2-7, with D perhaps TRBD2 (5 bases). The CDR3 contains 15 residues. Trimming removed 0 bases from V and 2 bases from J, with 11 bases in between. Germline V CDR1 and CDR2: ENHRY, SYGVKD. The CDR3 reads CAISESVSGTYEQYF. In nucleotides, the CDR3 is TGTGCCATCAGTGAGTCGGTGAGCGGCACCTACGAGCAGTACTTC.

V usage is TRBV11-2 and J usage is TRBJ1-1, with 8 bases aligning to TRBD1. The V and J ends lost 5 bases and 4 bases, in that order; junction bases with no gene match: 6. The germline V gene has CDR1 SGHAT and CDR2 FQNNGV. The CDR3 covers 14 residues. The CDR3 nucleotides read TGTGCCAGCAGCCTGGGACAGGCTTTCACTGAAGCTTTCTTT. It yields the protein CASSLGQAFTEAFF.

This chain connects TRBV6-6 to TRBJ2-1; 9 bases line up with TRBD2. The CDR3 totals 14 residues. Germline-derived CDR1 and CDR2 are MNHNY and SVGAGI (reference sequence). Trimming removed 10 bases from V and 2 bases from J; junction bases left unmatched: 6. The CDR3 here is CAIKSSGTYNEQFF. The CDR3 DNA is TGTGCCATCAAATCTAGCGGGACCTACAATGAGCAGTTCTTC.

The V gene is TRBV27, the J gene TRBJ2-5; D is possibly TRBD1 (5 bases). V shed 6 bases and J shed 5 bases, with 10 bases lying between them. The length of the CDR3 is 12 residues. Germline CDR1 and CDR2: MNHEY and SMNVEV (reference sequence). The CDR3 region is CASRGQDETQYF. The CDR3 nucleotides are TGTGCCAGCAGGGGGCAGGATGAGACCCAGTACTTC.

V gene TRBV15 combines with J gene TRBJ1-5; no firm D call. The CDR3 loop spans 16 amino acids. V was trimmed by 4 bases and J by 0 bases, leaving 13 bases between them. CDR1 LNHNV and CDR2 YYDKDF come from the germline V gene (reference sequence). The CDR3 loop is CATSKRVGSSNQPQHF. DNA of the CDR3: TGTGCCACCAGCAAAAGGGTTGGATCTAGCAATCAGCCCCAGCATTTT. Full variable domain (rest looked up from reference TRBV15 and TRBJ1-5): DAMVIQNPRYQVTQFGKPVTLSCSQTLNHNVMYWYQQKSSQAPKLLFHYYDKDFNNEADTPDNFQSRRPNTSFCFLDIRSPGLGDTAMYLCATSKRVGSSNQPQHFGDGTRLSIL.

The V call is TRBV9, the J call TRBJ2-3; TRBD2 matches 7 bases. The junction had 10 bases not matched to a gene; V was cut back by 4 bases and J by 2 bases. CDR1 is SGDLS, CDR2 YYNGEE, per germline. This CDR3 comprises 16 residues. The chain's CDR3 is CASSPRGGGPTDTQYF. Here the CDR3 DNA reads TGTGCCAGCAGCCCCCGCGGGGGAGGGCCCACAGATACGCAGTATTTT.

On this clone itself: The same CDR3 can be traced to other DNA sequences in this sample. The CDR3 spells CASSFSSYNEQFF. The CDR3 DNA is TGTGCCAGCAGTTTCTCCTCTTACAATGAGCAGTTCTTC. The chain uses TRBV27 and TRBJ2-1; D remains ambiguous. CDR3 length equals 13 residues. The germline V gene encodes CDR1 MNHEY and CDR2 SMNVEV (reference sequence). Trimming cost V 3 bases and J 4 bases, with 7 bases left between them.

Here the CDR3 reads CARSFVVLPPDTQYF. In DNA, the CDR3 is TGTGCCAGAAGCTTTGTCGTCCTACCACCAGATACGCAGTATTTT. The V gene is TRBV7-5, the J gene TRBJ2-3; the D call in the table, TRBD2, was not verified against the DNA. TRBV7-5 is flagged as a pseudogene. This CDR3 has 15 amino acids.

The CDR3 nucleotides read TGTGCCAGCAGCCCGGACAGTAACACTGAAGCTTTCTTT. Translation gives CASSPDSNTEAFF. V is TRBV6-1 and J is TRBJ1-1; weak D call: TRBD1 (6 bases). Germline assignment: CDR1 MNHNS and CDR2 SASEGT. This CDR3 region has 13 residues. With 6 bases removed from V and 2 bases from J, the gap between germline ends came to 10 bases.

The chain employs TRBV15 and TRBJ2-7; D not resolved. The CDR3 has 15 amino acids. Trimming left V 0 bases short and J 2 bases short, with 11 bases between. The germline V gene has CDR1 LNHNV and CDR2 YYDKDF (reference sequence). CDR3 coding DNA: TGTGCCACCAGCAGAGATCCGGGCGGAGCCTACGAGCAGTACTTC. Its translation is CATSRDPGGAYEQYF.

The chain recombines TRBV7-8 with TRBJ2-1; D unresolved. The V gene's germline CDR1 is SGHVS and CDR2 FQNEAQ. This CDR3 region has 11 residues. V gave up 4 bases and J gave up 9 bases, with 7 bases separating them. CDR3 sequence: CASSSRSEQFF. CDR3 DNA: TGTGCCAGCAGCTCAAGATCTGAGCAGTTCTTC. The full variable domain, rest sourced from reference TRBV7-8 and TRBJ2-1, is GAGVSQSPRYKVAKRGQDVALRCDPISGHVSLFWYQQALGQGPEFLTYFQNEAQLDKSGLPSDRFFAERPEGSVSTLKIQRTQQEDSAVYLCASSSRSEQFFGPGTRLTVL.

This clone was seen a single time. The rearrangement links TRBV4-1 to TRBJ2-7; 10 bases align to TRBD2. J lost 4 bases, V lost 0 bases, and 6 bases had no gene match. CDR3 length equals 16 residues. Per germline, CDR1 MGHRA and CDR2 YSYEKL. CDR3 coding DNA: TGCGCCAGCAGCCAAGATTGGAGCGGGAGGGGTTACGAGCAGTACTTC. Protein product: CASSQDWSGRGYEQYF.

The gene calls are TRBV16 and TRBJ1-2; the D gene is possibly TRBD1 (5 bases). CDR1 KGHSY and CDR2 FQNENV come from the germline V gene. Trimming took 0 bases from V and 6 from J, leaving 20 bases between them. CDR3 length: 17 amino acids. This CDR3 reads CASSQSVDSPDSDGYTF. CDR3 bases: TGTGCCAGCAGCCAATCGGTCGACAGCCCAGACTCTGATGGCTACACCTTC.

The chain carries TRBV28 and TRBJ2-7; unclear D gene. Trimming left V 4 bases short and J 6 bases short, with 7 bases between. Germline V lookup: CDR1 MDHEN, CDR2 SYDVKM. This CDR3 is built from 11 residues. CDR3 sequence reads: CASSSGVEQYF. In nucleotides, the CDR3 is TGTGCCAGCAGTTCTGGGGTCGAGCAGTACTTC.

The sample holds a few counts of this clone. The V call is TRBV11-2, the J call TRBJ2-1, with D maybe TRBD2 (6 bases). Trimming left V 0 bases short and J 0 bases short, with 12 bases between. CDR1 SGHAT and CDR2 FQNNGV come from the germline V gene. The CDR3 is 17 amino acids. The CDR3 loop is CASSLDRAGRSYNEQFF. CDR3 in DNA: TGTGCCAGCAGCTTAGATCGAGCGGGCCGCTCCTACAATGAGCAGTTCTTC. Looking up the rest from reference TRBV11-2 and TRBJ2-1 gives the full variable domain: EAGVAQSPRYKIIEKRQSVAFWCNPISGHATLYWYQQILGQGPKLLIQFQNNGVVDDSQLPKDRFSAERLKGVDSTLKIQPAKLEDSAVYLCASSLDRAGRSYNEQFFGPGTRLTVL.